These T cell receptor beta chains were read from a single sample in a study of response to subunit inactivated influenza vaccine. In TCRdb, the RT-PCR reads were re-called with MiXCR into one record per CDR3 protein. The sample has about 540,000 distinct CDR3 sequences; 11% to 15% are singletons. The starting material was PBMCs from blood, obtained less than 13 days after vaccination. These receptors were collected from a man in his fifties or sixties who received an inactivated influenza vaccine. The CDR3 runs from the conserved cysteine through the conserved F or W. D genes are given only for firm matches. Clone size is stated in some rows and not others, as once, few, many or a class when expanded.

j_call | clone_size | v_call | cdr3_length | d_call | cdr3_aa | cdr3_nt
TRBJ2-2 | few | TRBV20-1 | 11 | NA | CSAQSGGELFF | TGCAGTGCCCAGTCAGGCGGGGAGCTGTTTTTT
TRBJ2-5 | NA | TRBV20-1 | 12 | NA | CSANGLLGTQYF | TGCAGTGCTAACGGCCTCCTCGGAACCCAGTACTTC
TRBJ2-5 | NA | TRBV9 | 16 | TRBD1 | CASSAPGQGREETQYF | TGTGCCAGCAGCGCGCCGGGACAGGGAAGGGAAGAGACCCAGTACTTC
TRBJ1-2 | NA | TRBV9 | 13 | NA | CASGGESNYGYTF | TGTGCCAGCGGTGGGGAATCTAACTATGGCTACACCTTC
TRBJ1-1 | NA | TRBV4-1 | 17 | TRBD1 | CASSQGGLGTAITEAFF | TGCGCCAGCAGCCAAGGGGGGCTAGGGACAGCAATCACTGAAGCTTTCTTT
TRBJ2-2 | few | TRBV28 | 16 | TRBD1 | CASSLTWTGGTGELFF | TGTGCCAGCAGTTTGACCTGGACAGGGGGCACCGGGGAGCTGTTTTTT
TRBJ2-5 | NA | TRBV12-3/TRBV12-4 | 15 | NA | CASSLSGGGQETQYF | TGTGCCAGCAGTTTGAGTGGGGGCGGCCAAGAGACCCAGTACTTC
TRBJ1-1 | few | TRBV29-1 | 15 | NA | CSVKTGLGWNTEAFF | TGCAGCGTTAAAACAGGGTTAGGATGGAACACTGAAGCTTTCTTT
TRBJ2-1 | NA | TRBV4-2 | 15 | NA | CASSQLSDYYNEQFF | TGTGCCAGCAGCCAACTTTCCGACTACTACAATGAGCAGTTCTTC
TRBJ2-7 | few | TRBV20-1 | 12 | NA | CSARVLEAGQYF | TGCAGTGCTAGAGTCTTGGAGGCGGGGCAGTACTTC
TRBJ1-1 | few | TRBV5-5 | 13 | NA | CATTGGLNTEAFF | TGTGCCACCACGGGTGGGCTGAACACTGAAGCTTTCTTT
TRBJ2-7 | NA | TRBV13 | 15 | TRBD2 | CASSLGVGGPVKQYF | TGTGCCAGCAGCTTAGGGGTGGGAGGGCCGGTGAAGCAGTACTTC
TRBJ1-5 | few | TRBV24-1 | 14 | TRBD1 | CATSDTGGGQPQHF | TGTGCCACCAGTGATACAGGGGGCGGTCAGCCCCAGCATTTT
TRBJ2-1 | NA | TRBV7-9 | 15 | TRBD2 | CASSLMIAGAGEQFF | TGTGCCAGCAGCTTAATGATAGCGGGAGCCGGTGAGCAGTTCTTC
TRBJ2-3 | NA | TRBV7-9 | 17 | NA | CASSHIAKRIRTDTQYF | TGTGCCAGCAGCCATATTGCCAAGCGGATCCGCACAGATACGCAGTATTTT
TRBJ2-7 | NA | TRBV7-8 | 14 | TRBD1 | CASSLEQGLGEQYF | TGTGCCAGCAGCTTAGAACAGGGGTTGGGCGAGCAGTACTTC
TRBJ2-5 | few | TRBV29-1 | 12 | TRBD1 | CSAGQGALTQYF | TGCAGCGCTGGACAGGGGGCGCTGACCCAGTACTTC
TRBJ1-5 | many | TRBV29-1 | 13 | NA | CSVAAQLNQPQHF | TGCAGCGTTGCAGCACAACTCAATCAGCCCCAGCATTTT
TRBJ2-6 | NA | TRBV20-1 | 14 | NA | CSAPSVSGANVLTF | TGCAGTGCTCCCAGTGTCTCTGGGGCCAACGTCCTGACTTTC
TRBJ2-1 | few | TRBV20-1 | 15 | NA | CSARRSGAGNNEQFF | TGCAGTGCTAGAAGGTCTGGGGCGGGGAACAATGAGCAGTTCTTC
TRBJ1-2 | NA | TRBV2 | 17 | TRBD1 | CTICMNAGQGIHYGYTF | TGTACCATCTGTATGAATGCGGGACAGGGGATCCACTATGGCTACACCTTC
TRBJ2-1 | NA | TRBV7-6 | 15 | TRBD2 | CASSLYLAGNNEQFF | TGTGCCAGCAGCTTATATCTAGCGGGGAACAATGAGCAGTTCTTC
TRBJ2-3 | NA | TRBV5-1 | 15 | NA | CASTGGLASTDTQYF | TGCGCCAGCACAGGAGGTCTTGCTAGCACAGATACGCAGTATTTT
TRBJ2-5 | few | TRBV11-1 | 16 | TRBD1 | CASSLVRTGVGETQYF | TGTGCCAGCAGCTTAGTCAGGACAGGGGTGGGCGAGACCCAGTACTTC
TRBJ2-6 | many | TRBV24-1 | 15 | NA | CATSDSGAGANVLTF | TGTGCCACCAGTGATTCGGGGGCAGGGGCCAACGTCCTGACTTTC
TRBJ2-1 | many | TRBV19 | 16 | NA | CASSIALGGTYNEQFF | TGTGCCAGTAGTATAGCCCTCGGCGGGACTTACAATGAGCAGTTCTTC
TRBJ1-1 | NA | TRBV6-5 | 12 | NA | CASSTRRTEAFF | TGTGCCAGCAGCACACGACGCACTGAAGCTTTCTTT
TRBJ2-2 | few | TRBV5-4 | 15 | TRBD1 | CASSFHRGDTGELFF | TGTGCCAGCAGCTTCCACAGGGGAGACACCGGGGAGCTGTTTTTT
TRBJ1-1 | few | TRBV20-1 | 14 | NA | CSATPTHSHTEAFF | TGCAGTGCTACACCCACGCACAGCCACACTGAAGCTTTCTTT
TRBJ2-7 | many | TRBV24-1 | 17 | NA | CATSDFGSRDKPYEQYF | TGTGCCACCAGTGATTTTGGGTCCCGGGACAAGCCCTACGAGCAGTACTTC
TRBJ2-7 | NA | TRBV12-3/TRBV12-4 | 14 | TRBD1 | CASNSGTGPYEQYF | TGTGCCAGCAACTCCGGGACAGGGCCCTACGAGCAGTACTTC
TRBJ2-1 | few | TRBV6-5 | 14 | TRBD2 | CASSSSGGPNEQFF | TGTGCCAGTAGTTCTAGCGGGGGCCCCAATGAGCAGTTCTTC
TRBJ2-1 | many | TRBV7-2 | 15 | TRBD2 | CASSLAAGGPNEQFF | TGTGCCAGCAGCTTAGCGGCGGGGGGGCCCAATGAGCAGTTCTTC
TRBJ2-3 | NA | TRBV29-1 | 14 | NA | CSFSDRYLTDTQYF | TGCAGCTTTTCCGACAGGTATCTCACAGATACGCAGTATTTT
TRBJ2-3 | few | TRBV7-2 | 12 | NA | CASSEPTDTQYF | TGTGCCAGCAGCGAACCCACAGATACGCAGTATTTT
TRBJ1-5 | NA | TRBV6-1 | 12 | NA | CASRNGNQPQHF | TGTGCCAGCCGAAACGGAAATCAGCCCCAGCATTTT
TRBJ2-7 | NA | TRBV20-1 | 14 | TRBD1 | CSARLVDRGDEQYF | TGCAGTGCACGGCTAGTGGACAGGGGCGACGAGCAGTACTTC
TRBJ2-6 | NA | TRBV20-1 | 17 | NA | CSARDMEAGTGANVLTF | TGCAGTGCTAGAGATATGGAGGCAGGGACCGGGGCCAACGTCCTGACTTTC
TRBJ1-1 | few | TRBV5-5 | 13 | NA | CASSWGHYTEAFF | TGTGCCAGCAGCTGGGGACACTACACTGAAGCTTTCTTT
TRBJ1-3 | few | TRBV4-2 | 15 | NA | CASSQGRGPGNTIYF | TGTGCCAGCAGCCAGGGGAGAGGACCTGGAAACACCATATATTTT
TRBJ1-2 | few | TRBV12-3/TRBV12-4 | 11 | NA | CASTGFYGYTF | TGTGCCAGCACGGGTTTCTATGGCTACACCTTC
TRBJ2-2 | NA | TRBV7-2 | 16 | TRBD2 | CASSSPTSGGAGELFF | TGTGCCAGCAGCAGTCCGACTAGCGGGGGGGCCGGGGAGCTGTTTTTT
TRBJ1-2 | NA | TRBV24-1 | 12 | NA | CATSDYNYGYTF | TGTGCCACCAGTGACTATAACTATGGCTACACCTTC
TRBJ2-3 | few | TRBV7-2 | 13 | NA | CASSFTGSDTQYF | TGTGCCAGCAGCTTTACAGGGTCAGATACGCAGTATTTT
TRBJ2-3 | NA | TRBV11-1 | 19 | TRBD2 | CASSNPTSGGSRFGRAQYF | TGTGCCAGCAGCAACCCGACTAGCGGGGGGTCTCGCTTCGGGAGGGCGCAGTATTTT
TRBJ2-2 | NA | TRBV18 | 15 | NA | CASSPPGGLGGELFF | TGTGCCAGCTCACCACCCGGGGGGCTAGGCGGGGAGCTGTTTTTT
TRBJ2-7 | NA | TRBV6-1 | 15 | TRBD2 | CASSPGLAALYEQYF | TGTGCCAGCAGTCCGGGACTAGCGGCTCTATACGAGCAGTACTTC
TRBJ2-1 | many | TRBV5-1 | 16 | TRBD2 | CASSLTLAESYNEQFF | TGCGCCAGCAGCTTGACACTAGCGGAAAGCTACAATGAGCAGTTCTTC
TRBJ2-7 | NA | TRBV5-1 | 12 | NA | CASSRPPYEQYF | TGCGCCAGCAGCCGCCCCCCTTACGAGCAGTACTTC
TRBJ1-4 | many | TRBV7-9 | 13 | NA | CASSLLSGEKLFF | TGTGCCAGCAGCTTACTGTCGGGGGAAAAACTGTTTTTT
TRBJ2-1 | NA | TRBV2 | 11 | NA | CASSEAMRKFF | TGTGCCAGCAGTGAAGCGATGAGAAAGTTCTTC
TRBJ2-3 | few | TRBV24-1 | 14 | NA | CATSVSQNTDTQYF | TGTGCCACCAGTGTTTCACAGAACACAGATACGCAGTATTTT
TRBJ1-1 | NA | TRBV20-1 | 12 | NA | CSAPRGSTEVFF | TGCAGTGCTCCTCGAGGGAGCACTGAAGTTTTCTTT